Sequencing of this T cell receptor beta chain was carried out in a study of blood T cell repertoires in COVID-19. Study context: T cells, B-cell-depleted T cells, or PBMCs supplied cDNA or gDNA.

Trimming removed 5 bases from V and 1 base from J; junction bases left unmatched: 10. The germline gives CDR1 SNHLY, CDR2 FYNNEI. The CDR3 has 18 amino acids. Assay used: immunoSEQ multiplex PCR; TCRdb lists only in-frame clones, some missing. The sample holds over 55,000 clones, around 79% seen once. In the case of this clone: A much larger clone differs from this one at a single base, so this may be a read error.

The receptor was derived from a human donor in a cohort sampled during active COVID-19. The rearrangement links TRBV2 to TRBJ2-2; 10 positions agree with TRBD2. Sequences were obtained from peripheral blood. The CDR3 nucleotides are TGTGCCAGCAGTATAGGGCTAGCGGGAGTCCGGAACACCGGGGAGCTGTTTTTT. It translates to CASSIGLAGVRNTGELFF.